This TCR beta chain emerged from a study of cytomegalovirus exposure and HLA in healthy donors. Concerning this clone: Its antigen is undetermined.

This PCR relied on a set of 60 Vbeta primers and 13 Jbeta primers. This table comes from immunoSEQ multiplex PCR, and its TCRdb copy is limited to in-frame clones, with some not included. The top ten hold 8.7% of the sample, which has roughly 110,000 clones, about two thirds seen once. Germline CDR1 reads MGHRA; CDR2 reads YSYEKL. The CDR3 is 18 residues long. Losses at the gene ends were 3 bases for V and 3 bases for J; bases not matched to a gene: 9. Study-wide findings and caveats: In a later analysis, HLA-associated beta chains showed higher expansion and lower generation probabilities than comparable chains.

The source is a man in his thirties or forties in good health and CMV-seropositive. The chain uses TRBV4-1 and TRBJ2-3, with TRBD2 matching 13 bases. The material sequenced was PBMCs. CDR3 bases: TGCGCCAGCAGCCAGATTAGAGTGGGACTAGCGGGGACAGATACGCAGTATTTT. As protein: CASSQIRVGLAGTDTQYF.